The rows below give T cell receptor beta chains drawn from one sample of a study of technical replicates of blood from a handful of donors. Profiled with immunoSEQ multiplex PCR; TCRdb holds only in-frame clones, not every one. Of 65,000 to 95,000 clones detected, 90% to 95% appear once; the ten largest clones hold roughly 0.25%. The specimen sequenced was T cells isolated from PBMCs. The receptors shown here come from a human donor in good health. Both conserved end residues are trimmed from each CDR3.

V	J	CDR3
TRBV2	TRBJ1-4	ASSSLRGPNEKLF
TRBV7-2	TRBJ2-7	ASSLVQGVGEQY
TRBV10-2	TRBJ1-3	ASSEVGDSTGNTIY
TRBV7-9	TRBJ1-1	ASSPQPGWRNTEAF
TRBV7-7	TRBJ2-7	ASSLEGTSPYEQY
TRBV6-1	TRBJ2-7	ASRGGGTYEQY
TRBV30	TRBJ2-7	AWSVTRGKFLVEQY
TRBV28	TRBJ1-1	ASSFARDTEAF
TRBV5-1	TRBJ2-2	ASASGLAGTGELF
TRBV28	TRBJ2-7	ASSQSYEQY
TRBV19	TRBJ1-1	ASSIIQGGTEAF
TRBV5-1	TRBJ2-7	ASSGQTNQITYEQY
TRBV19	TRBJ2-6	ASSIQTGSGANVLT
TRBV29-1	TRBJ2-7	SVEPGTGVREQY
TRBV6-1	TRBJ2-7	ASSEGGTGPYEQY
TRBV7-7	TRBJ2-3	ASSRFFTSTDTQY
TRBV11-2	TRBJ2-7	ASSWTGNEQY
TRBV28	TRBJ2-5	ASNAPTQGHETQY
TRBV2	TRBJ1-6	ASSLVGSPLH
TRBV5-1	TRBJ2-7	ASRTGTGVFYEQY
TRBV7-9	TRBJ2-3	ASREGGRDTQY
TRBV2	TRBJ1-5	ASSGEGRQPQH
TRBV28	TRBJ1-1	ASSSSFLGGNTEAF
TRBV11-1	TRBJ1-3	ASSFGSNDRGGTGNTIY
TRBV7-9	TRBJ2-1	ASSGTSGHNEQF
TRBV30	TRBJ2-7	AWFKVSGTSDYEQY
TRBV13	TRBJ2-1	ASSPEREGSYNEQF
TRBV7-9	TRBJ2-7	ASSLSYEQY
TRBV28	TRBJ1-1	ASSLFGGPNTEAF
TRBV28	TRBJ2-5	ASSYPLAGPRAQY
TRBV28	TRBJ2-1	ASSLVSSGRDRQF
TRBV7-7	TRBJ1-1	ASSLENSNAPQDKKDDTEAF
TRBV5-1	TRBJ1-1	ASSLTGNLGRMNTEAF
TRBV5-3	TRBJ2-1	ARSLGLAGFYEQF
TRBV27	TRBJ2-5	ASSFTGVGETQY
TRBV14	TRBJ2-7	ASSQGLYEQY
TRBV6-5	TRBJ2-7	ASSYDAAPQY
TRBV5-1	TRBJ1-1	ASSLGLGQMNTEAF
TRBV28	TRBJ2-7	ASSLLVVSGITYEQY
TRBV5-1	TRBJ1-3	ASSLTGLNTIY
TRBV27	TRBJ2-5	ASSFGPGTVETQY
TRBV9	TRBJ2-7	ASSVAGSPYEQY
TRBV10-3	TRBJ1-3	ATETGGFGNTIY
TRBV11-2	TRBJ1-1	ASFNARINTEAF
TRBV4-1	TRBJ2-1	ASSPRMTSGIDEQF
TRBV11-2	TRBJ2-1	ASSTSSTGGQDEQF
TRBV1	TRBJ2-3	TSSQGSSRPDTQY
TRBV5-1	TRBJ2-7	ASSLVFRTSYEQY
TRBV2	TRBJ1-2	ASTGGRIYGYT
TRBV30	TRBJ1-2	AWSGGLLNYGYT
TRBV19	TRBJ2-5	ASRGSGIQETQY
TRBV11-3	TRBJ2-3	ASSSQPSTQY
TRBV11-2	TRBJ2-1	ASSLLLSEQF
TRBV28	TRBJ2-2	ASRSMGRGSGELF
TRBV5-4	TRBJ2-2	ASSETDKNTGELF